This T cell receptor beta chain was profiled in a study of shared clonotypes between healthy human individuals. The germline CDR1 and CDR2 sequences are MNHEY and SVGAGI. The germline V and J ends were trimmed by 2 bases and 3 bases, with 16 bases remaining between them. The CDR3 is 16 residues long. Using immunoSEQ multiplex PCR, the repertoire was profiled, and TCRdb retains in-frame clones only, with some absent. Of more than 2,000,000 clones in the sample, 85% to 95% were seen once. A word on this clone: Its antigen is currently unknown.

Study-wide points: Clonotypes which were not shared had lower generation probabilities than clonotypes that all four donors shared.

The specimen was naive CD4+ T cells sorted from blood. The subset here: CD45RA+ positively selected. The rearrangement links TRBV6-5 to TRBJ1-1; maybe TRBD1 (6 bases). This TCR was sampled from a man in his late teens or twenties in good health. The chain's CDR3 is CASSYQGRGVYTEAFF. The CDR3, as DNA: TGTGCCAGCAGTTACCAGGGCAGGGGAGTGTACACTGAAGCTTTCTTT.